The sequence of this T cell receptor (beta chain) was determined in a study of cytomegalovirus exposure and HLA in healthy donors. The wider study: There were nearly 120 million unique TCR beta sequences, drawn from around 180 million T cells, in an earlier analysis. Overall study findings and caveats: It was 150 to 200 TCR beta chains that were listed as cytomegalovirus-associated. Around 18,000 TCR beta sequences were associated with HLA alleles at 0.05 false discovery rate in a later analysis.

The PCR made use of 60 Vbeta and 13 Jbeta primers. Generated by immunoSEQ multiplex PCR, the TCRdb table keeps only in-frame clones and is missing some. The sample has about 160,000 clones, 65% to 85% seen once. Turning to this clone: Its antigen remains unidentified.

CDR1 is SGHTA and CDR2 is FQGNSA in the germline V gene. This CDR3 has 14 amino acids. Unmatched junction bases numbered 1, after V lost 6 bases and J lost 6 bases. The chain joins TRBV7-2 to TRBJ2-2, with TRBD2 identical over 13 bases. The specimen sequenced was PBMCs. The TCR originated in a man between 40 and 49 years old in good health and CMV-seropositive. The CDR3 region has the DNA TGTGCCAGCAGTGGGACTAGCGGGGCCGGGGAGCTGTTTTTT. It is translated as CASSGTSGAGELFF.